A selection of T cell receptor beta chains follows, all from one sample in a study of blood T cell repertoires in COVID-19. Profiled with immunoSEQ multiplex PCR; TCRdb holds only in-frame clones, not every one. In the table there are 98,000 or so clones, around 86% of which are singletons. The sample taken for sequencing was peripheral blood. The receptors come from a man in his sixties with COVID-19, enrolled during active disease. The CDR3 runs from the conserved cysteine through the conserved F or W. The D gene is left open where the match is weak. Clone size is given for some rows only: seen once, a few or many times, or a class if the clone is expanded.

>TRBV5-4|TRBJ1-4|.|.
TGTGCCAGCAGCTTGGACAGATCAACTAATGAAAAACTGTTTTTT
CASSLDRSTNEKLFF
>TRBV7-9|TRBJ2-1|.|TRBD1
TGTGCCAGCAGCTTTGATGACAGGGTGGAGTTCTTC
CASSFDDRVEFF
>TRBV5-1|TRBJ2-7|.|TRBD2
TGCGCCAGCAGCTTAGCGGGGGTACTAGTAGAGCAGTACTTC
CASSLAGVLVEQYF
>TRBV5-4|TRBJ2-3|.|.
TGTGCCAGCAGCTTTCCCGGTAGCACAGATACGCAGTATTTT
CASSFPGSTDTQYF
>TRBV6-5|TRBJ2-2|.|.
TGTGCCGGCTACAGGGTTCCCGGGGAGCTGTTTTTT
CAGYRVPGELFF
>TRBV19|TRBJ2-7|.|.
TGTGCCAGTAGTCCGGGACACAGAGACGAGCAGTACTTC
CASSPGHRDEQYF
>TRBV5-1|TRBJ2-1|.|TRBD2
TGCGCCAGCAGCCCCGCGGGGGGTGTTAGCTCCTACAATGAGCAGTTCTTC
CASSPAGGVSSYNEQFF
>TRBV6-2/TRBV6-3|TRBJ2-3|.|TRBD2
TGTGCCAGCAGTTACTACTGGGCTAGCGGGAGTAGGACTAGCACAGATACGCAGTATTTT
CASSYYWASGSRTSTDTQYF
>TRBV7-2|TRBJ1-5|.|.
TGTGCCAGCAGCTTACAGGGCACCACCGATCAGCCCCAGCATTTT
CASSLQGTTDQPQHF
>TRBV7-3|TRBJ1-2|.|.
TGTGCCAGCAGCTTAACTTCGGCAGGGGATCATGGCTACACCTTC
CASSLTSAGDHGYTF
>TRBV25-1|TRBJ1-2|.|TRBD1
TGTGCCAGCAGTGAACCCGGGACAGCATACTATGGCTACACCTTC
CASSEPGTAYYGYTF
>TRBV7-9|TRBJ1-5|.|.
TGTGCCAGCAGCCGAGAGGATCAGCCCCAGCATTTT
CASSREDQPQHF
>TRBV30|TRBJ2-3|.|.
TGTGCCTGGACTGCGGGCCGCACAGATACGCAGTATTTT
CAWTAGRTDTQYF
>TRBV7-2|TRBJ2-3|.|.
TGTGCCAGCAGCCCCGTGACTAGCACAGATACGCAGTATTTT
CASSPVTSTDTQYF
>TRBV7-2|TRBJ2-2|.|.
TGTGCCAGCAGCTTCGACTACACCGGGGAGCTGTTTTTT
CASSFDYTGELFF
>TRBV4-1|TRBJ1-2|.|.
TGCGCCAGCAGCCTCCGAGCGAGGGTTAACTATGGCTACACCTTC
CASSLRARVNYGYTF
>TRBV27|TRBJ2-5|.|.
TGTGCCAGCAGTACCTCCGGGGGAGAGACCCAGTACTTC
CASSTSGGETQYF
>TRBV7-6|TRBJ1-4|.|TRBD1
TGTGCCAGCAGCTTAAATCCAGGGGGCAGGGAAAAACTGTTTTTT
CASSLNPGGREKLFF
>TRBV7-2|TRBJ2-7|few|TRBD2
TGTGCCAGCAGCATGGGACTAGGCGAGGGGTACGAGCAGTACTTC
CASSMGLGEGYEQYF
>TRBV10-1|TRBJ2-1|once|.
TGCGCCAGCAGTGAGTCGGGGGCCCACAATGAGCAGTTCTTC
CASSESGAHNEQFF
>TRBV3-1/TRBV3-2|TRBJ2-7|.|TRBD1
TGTGCCAGCAGCCAAGAATGGGCAGGGGGCCTGTACGAGCAGTACTTC
CASSQEWAGGLYEQYF
>TRBV5-6|TRBJ2-2|once|.
TGTGCCAGCAGTTTTAGACAGACAGCGAACACCGGGGAGCTGTTTTTT
CASSFRQTANTGELFF
>TRBV9|TRBJ1-5|.|.
TGTGCCAGCAGCGTAGGAGGGGGTTATCAGCCCCAGCATTTT
CASSVGGGYQPQHF
>TRBV29-1|TRBJ2-3|.|TRBD1
TGCAGCGGGGGGACAGCAGATACGCAGTATTTT
CSGGTADTQYF
>TRBV5-4|TRBJ2-5|.|TRBD1
TGTGCCAGCAGCTTGGTGGGACAGGGTCAAGAGACCCAGTACTTC
CASSLVGQGQETQYF
>TRBV19|TRBJ1-5|few|.
TGTGCCAGTAGTATCGCGGCAGCCAATCAGCCCCAGCATTTT
CASSIAAANQPQHF
>TRBV2|TRBJ2-1|.|.
TGTGCCAGCACCCCCTCCCAGGGCTTAGGCTACAATGAGCAGTTCTTC
CASTPSQGLGYNEQFF
>TRBV14|TRBJ2-7|.|TRBD1
TGTGCCAGCAGCCAAGGAAGAGGACAGGGATGGTACGAGCAGTACTTC
CASSQGRGQGWYEQYF
>TRBV15|TRBJ1-6|.|.
TGTGCCACCAGCCCGAATCGGGCAGGGGTTACACCCCTCCACTTT
CATSPNRAGVTPLHF
>TRBV29-1|TRBJ2-7|.|.
TGCAGCGCGGCCCGGGGAGCGGACGTCTACGAGCAGTACTTC
CSAARGADVYEQYF
>TRBV28|TRBJ1-4|.|.
TGTGCCAGCAGTCACGGGAGCCCAGGTCGTGAAAAACTGTTTTTT
CASSHGSPGREKLFF
>TRBV9|TRBJ2-1|.|TRBD2
TGTGCCAGCACCACGTCGGGACTAGCGGGAGATGAGCAGTTCTTC
CASTTSGLAGDEQFF